This T cell receptor (beta chain) is from a study of T cells in Graves' hyperthyroidism and ophthalmopathy. Broader study findings: Stable hyperthyroidism and ophthalmopathy were separated using 13 V-J signatures. Model-based prediction identified ophthalmopathy a median around 6.5 months prior to its onset.

Germline values: CDR1 SGHNT, CDR2 YYREEE (reference sequence). This CDR3 is built from 15 residues. Trimming pared 4 bases from V and 3 bases from J, leaving 16 bases between. The hyperthyroidism patients had all been newly diagnosed, and their disease duration was under 2 months. Their ages ranged from 18 to 65 years. Diagnoses rested on clinical symptoms, serum thyroxine and TRAb, thyroid ultrasound and orbital computed tomography. In regard to this clonotype: The antigen remains undetermined.

TCR beta CDR3 regions were amplified from RNA. First-round RT-PCR of the TCR CDR3 relied on the HTBI primer set. TCRdb reprocessed the multiplex PCR reads via MiXCR and lists one record per CDR3 protein. The table lists about 380,000 distinct CDR3 sequences, 13% of them singletons. The chain uses TRBV5-4 and TRBJ1-1; maybe TRBD1 (6 bases). The sequenced sample was blood. This TCR came from a man under 40 with Graves' hyperthyroidism that later progressed to Graves' ophthalmopathy. CDR3 sequence reads: CASSANRAGDTEAFF. The CDR3 nucleotides are TGTGCCAGCAGCGCAAACAGGGCAGGGGACACTGAAGCTTTCTTT.